This T cell receptor (beta chain) was obtained from a study of identical twins. About this clonotype: The junction and the germline gene differ at one end; a read error may be behind it.

The germline V gene has CDR1 MDHEN and CDR2 SYDVKM. This CDR3 comprises 14 residues. TCRdb re-called the 5' RACE reads through MiXCR, storing one row per CDR3 protein. In the table there are around 1.7 million distinct CDR3 sequences, under 35% of which are singletons. The receptor's source is a newborn girl in good health. J is TRBJ1-1 and V is TRBV28; 7 nucleotides match TRBD1. Sequencing used cord blood. The DNA for the CDR3 is TGTGCCAGGTCGCAGGGACAGCGGAACACCGAAGCTTTCTTT. It encodes CARSQGQRNTEAFF.